Described below is a single T cell receptor beta chain sequence and its context. The data stem from a study of blood T cell repertoires in COVID-19. Study summary: The cDNA or gDNA used as material had been derived from T cells, B-cell-depleted T cells, or PBMCs.

The CDR3 sequence is 15 residues long. Germline assignment: CDR1 MNHNS and CDR2 SASEGT. V was clipped by 2 bases and J by 4 bases; unmatched bases: 5. Libraries were prepared by immunoSEQ multiplex PCR; TCRdb keeps only in-frame clonotypes and omits some of them. Of about 360,000 clones in the sample, 88% are singletons; the top ten hold about 2.1%. Sequencing was carried out using PBMCs or T cells enriched from blood (not recorded which). The sequence came from a woman in her thirties or forties with acute COVID-19. The rearrangement links TRBV6-1 to TRBJ2-5, with 9 nucleotides matching TRBD2. The DNA of the CDR3 is TGTGCCAGCAGTGAATGGACTAGCGTCCCAGAGACCCAGTACTTC. This codes for CASSEWTSVPETQYF.